Following are 17 T cell receptor beta chains from one sample sequenced in a study of PD-1 blockade in classical Hodgkin lymphoma. The time point is: cycle 4 day 1 (C4D1), after 6 weeks of nivolumab. Relapse after autologous stem cell transplantation occurred in every patient, and brentuximab vedotin exposure varied. Clones were sequenced by immunoSEQ multiplex PCR, and TCRdb holds only the in-frame ones, with some missing. The sample shows 50,000 to 65,000 clones, approximately 90% of them seen only once. The material sequenced was peripheral blood mononuclear cells (PBMCs), taken before the fourth cycle of nivolumab. The receptors shown here come from a human donor with classical Hodgkin lymphoma.

The chain is built from TRBV27 and TRBJ2-7; D gene ambiguous. The ends were cut back, 0 bases at V and 0 bases at J, with 12 bases in the middle. Looked up from germline, CDR1 is MNHEY and CDR2 is SMNVEV (reference sequence). The CDR3 has 16 amino acids. CDR3 protein: CASSLSRTPLSYEQYF. CDR3 DNA: TGTGCCAGCAGTTTATCCCGCACACCCCTCTCCTACGAGCAGTACTTC.

The chain links TRBV7-9 to TRBJ1-2; TRBD1 might be the D (6 bases). Germline V lookup: CDR1 SEHNR, CDR2 FQNEAQ (reference sequence). The CDR3 totals 13 residues. V lost 2 bases and J 4 bases, leaving 8 bases between the germline ends. DNA for the CDR3: TGTGCCAGCAGCTTACTGGACAGCTATGGCTACACCTTC. This translates into CASSLLDSYGYTF.

The chain links TRBV14 to TRBJ1-1, with 7 bases identical to TRBD1. This CDR3 region has 15 residues. J gave up 0 bases and V 3 bases, and 4 bases lay outside the gene matches. In germline, CDR1 is SGHDN, CDR2 FVKESK. The CDR3 sequence: CASSHSGGVNTEAFF. The CDR3 nucleotides read TGTGCCAGCAGCCATTCAGGGGGGGTGAACACTGAAGCTTTCTTT.

V is TRBV6-6 and J is TRBJ2-1; 12 nucleotides agree with TRBD1. Germline V gene sequence: CDR1 MNHNY, CDR2 SVGAGI (reference sequence). The CDR3 spans 15 residues. The junction had 7 bases not matched to a gene; V was cut back by 6 bases and J by 7 bases. Written as DNA, the CDR3 is TGTGCCAGCAGGTCCGGGGGACAGGGGGCGAATGAGCAGTTCTTC. Translating gives CASRSGGQGANEQFF.

The CDR3 DNA follows: TGTGCCAGCAGCAGAACATGGTATCAGCCCCAGCATTTT. It translates to CASSRTWYQPQHF. The V call is TRBV2, the J call TRBJ1-5; unclear D gene. This CDR3 is built from 13 residues. Germline assignment: CDR1 SNHLY and CDR2 FYNNEI. V was trimmed by 6 bases and J by 5 bases, leaving 11 bases between them.

The J gene is TRBJ1-5, the V gene TRBV27; possibly TRBD1 for D (5 bases). V lost 7 bases and J lost 6, with 13 bases in between. The germline V gene has CDR1 MNHEY and CDR2 SMNVEV (reference sequence). This CDR3 spans 13 amino acids. The CDR3: CASIRSRVQPQHF. The CDR3, as DNA: TGTGCCAGCATTCGCTCCAGGGTTCAGCCCCAGCATTTT.

The V call is TRBV28, the J call TRBJ2-7, with 14 bases that match TRBD2. J gave up 4 bases and V 4 bases, and 6 bases lay outside the gene matches. Germline-derived CDR1 and CDR2 are MDHEN and SYDVKM. CDR3 size: 16 residues. CDR3 DNA: TGTGCCAGCAGTTCCGCGGGACTAGCGGGGGTTTACGAGCAGTACTTC. Protein sequence: CASSSAGLAGVYEQYF.

The genes are TRBV14 and TRBJ1-1, with D hard to call. CDR3 size: 15 residues. In germline, CDR1 is SGHDN, CDR2 FVKESK. Trimming left V 4 bases short and J 4 bases short, with 16 bases between. In nucleotides, the CDR3 is TGTGCCAGCAGCCGACGTAACGATTGGGCCACTGAAGCTTTCTTT. Its protein is CASSRRNDWATEAFF.

The chain links TRBV27 to TRBJ1-5, with D unclear. V was trimmed by 7 bases and J by 5 bases, leaving 12 bases between them. Looked up from germline, CDR1 is MNHEY and CDR2 is SMNVEV (reference sequence). The length of the CDR3 is 13 residues. The CDR3 DNA sequence: TGTGCCAGCACAACAGAGGCGGATCAGCCCCAGCATTTT. Translating gives CASTTEADQPQHF.

J is TRBJ2-5 and V is TRBV18; no reliable D call. Germline V gene data show CDR1 as KGHSH and CDR2 as LQKENI. V gave up 2 bases and J gave up 2 bases, with 9 bases separating them. The CDR3 length is 14 residues. The CDR3 DNA sequence: TGTGCCAGCTCACCAAAGAACCCGCAAGAGACCCAGTACTTC. Protein product: CASSPKNPQETQYF.

The J gene is TRBJ2-7, the V gene TRBV6-5; D not certain. This CDR3 has 14 amino acids. CDR1 and CDR2 (germline): MNHEY, SVGAGI. V shed 2 bases and J shed 2 bases, with 10 bases lying between them. The CDR3 is CASSYQSPTYEQYF. The CDR3 DNA reads as TGTGCCAGCAGTTACCAGAGTCCCACCTACGAGCAGTACTTC.

The chain couples TRBV6-6 to TRBJ2-3; TRBD2 matches 12 bases. CDR3 length: 15 amino acids. V dropped 6 bases and J dropped 4; count of bases not matched to a gene: 5. Per the germline V gene, CDR1 is MNHNY and CDR2 is SVGAGI (reference sequence). CDR3 coding DNA: TGTGCCAGCAGGCCTAGCGGGGGGGCGCCAGATACGCAGTATTTT. It is translated as CASRPSGGAPDTQYF.

V gene TRBV27 combines with J gene TRBJ2-7; TRBD1 matches 7 bases. Looked up from germline, CDR1 is MNHEY and CDR2 is SMNVEV (reference sequence). Trimming at V came to 3 bases and at J to 2 bases, leaving 19 bases not matched to a gene. The CDR3 has 19 residues. The CDR3 DNA is TGTGCCAGCAGTTTCCGTGAGGGACCCCGGGACAGATCTACCTACGAGCAGTACTTC. Its protein product is CASSFREGPRDRSTYEQYF.

The chain combines TRBV30 with TRBJ2-3, with TRBD1 identical over 9 bases. The CDR3 length is 16 residues. V was clipped by 3 bases and J by 4 bases; unmatched bases: 11. Germline CDR1 reads GTSNPN; CDR2 reads SVGIG (reference sequence). The CDR3: CAWRTPPQGAADTQYF. CDR3 in DNA: TGTGCCTGGAGAACCCCCCCACAGGGGGCCGCAGATACGCAGTATTTT.

CDR3 protein: CASSESQGIAYEQYF. The CDR3 coding sequence is TGTGCCAGCAGTGAGTCCCAGGGGATCGCCTACGAGCAGTACTTC. The genes are TRBV6-1 and TRBJ2-7; D possibly corresponds to TRBD1 (6 bases). V gave up 3 bases and J gave up 2 bases, with 14 bases separating them. Germline V CDR1 and CDR2: MNHNS, SASEGT. This CDR3 is 15 amino acids long.

The sample holds one count of this clone. The chain carries TRBV5-1 and TRBJ2-7; D is ambiguous. This CDR3 region has 12 residues. V lost 0 bases and J 2 bases, leaving 3 bases between the germline ends. Germline CDR1 is SGHRS and CDR2 is YFSETQ. The CDR3 region has the DNA TGCGCCAGCAGCTTGGAGGCCTACGAGCAGTACTTC. Protein sequence: CASSLEAYEQYF.

The chain carries TRBV30 and TRBJ1-3; weak D call: TRBD1 (5 bases). The V gene lost 1 base and the J gene lost 3 bases, with 10 bases spanning the gap. The germline V gene has CDR1 GTSNPN and CDR2 SVGIG (reference sequence). The CDR3 covers 14 residues. This CDR3 is CAWSAAGLGNTIYF. The CDR3 bases are TGTGCCTGGAGTGCCGCGGGACTTGGAAACACCATATATTTT.